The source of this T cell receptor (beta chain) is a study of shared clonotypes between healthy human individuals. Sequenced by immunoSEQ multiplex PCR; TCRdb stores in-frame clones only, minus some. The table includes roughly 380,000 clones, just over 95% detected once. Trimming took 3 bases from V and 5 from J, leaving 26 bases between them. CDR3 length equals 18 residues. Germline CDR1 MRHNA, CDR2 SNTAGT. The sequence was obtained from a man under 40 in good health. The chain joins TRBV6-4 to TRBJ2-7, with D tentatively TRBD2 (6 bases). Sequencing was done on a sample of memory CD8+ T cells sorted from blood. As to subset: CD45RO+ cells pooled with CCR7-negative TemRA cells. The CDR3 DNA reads TGTGCCAGCAGTGAGGGCAAGATTGGGGGGAGGACGTACCACGAGCAGTACTTC. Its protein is CASSEGKIGGRTYHEQYF.